The rows below give T cell receptor beta chains drawn from one sample of a study of vaccination and CD4 T cells after COVID-19. Their specific antigens are unknown. TCRdb redid the calling of the PCR reads with MiXCR, one entry per CDR3 protein. The sample lists 2,500 to 3,500 distinct CDR3 sequences, about 25% seen once, with less than 20% in the top ten. The source material was CD4+ T cells from blood, cultured in vitro, sampled after SARS-CoV-2 vaccination. The receptors originated from a human donor who had recovered from COVID-19. The conserved cysteine and the conserved F or W are not part of the CDR3 here. D genes are given only for firm matches. Some rows have no size entry. The others give once, few or many, or a class for an expanded clone.

size: -
J: TRBJ2-6
V: TRBV27
D: -
CDR3: ASSFDGANVLT

size: -
J: TRBJ2-2
V: TRBV7-7
D: -
CDR3: ASSLAGIGELF

size: -
J: TRBJ1-6
V: TRBV10-3
D: TRBD1
CDR3: ATKEGQGAYNSPLH

size: -
J: TRBJ2-1
V: TRBV4-1
D: -
CDR3: ASSQGAGYNEQF

size: -
J: TRBJ1-2
V: TRBV5-4
D: -
CDR3: ASSSYTGNYGYT

size: -
J: TRBJ1-6
V: TRBV20-1
D: TRBD1
CDR3: SARDRKQGGSYNSPLH

size: -
J: TRBJ2-7
V: TRBV20-1
D: TRBD1
CDR3: SARTTGSYSYEQY

size: -
J: TRBJ1-2
V: TRBV6-5
D: -
CDR3: ASSYSTEGGIGGYT

size: -
J: TRBJ1-2
V: TRBV29-1
D: -
CDR3: SVGDPPSYT

size: -
J: TRBJ2-1
V: TRBV12-3/TRBV12-4
D: TRBD2
CDR3: ASTPVAGRIQ

size: -
J: TRBJ1-1
V: TRBV5-4
D: -
CDR3: ASSLARGNTEAF

size: -
J: TRBJ2-1
V: TRBV19
D: TRBD1
CDR3: ASSLRDRGRSYNEQF

size: -
J: TRBJ1-2
V: TRBV19
D: -
CDR3: ASSDRQAYGYT

size: -
J: TRBJ1-5
V: TRBV6-1
D: -
CDR3: ASSSTHQPQH

size: few
J: TRBJ2-7
V: TRBV27
D: TRBD2
CDR3: ASAEIAGGSYEQY

size: medium-sized
J: TRBJ2-7
V: TRBV7-3
D: -
CDR3: ASSASGDGEQY

size: medium-sized
J: TRBJ2-5
V: TRBV4-3
D: -
CDR3: ASSQDWAGYQETQY

size: -
J: TRBJ2-3
V: TRBV4-2
D: -
CDR3: ASSQKGADTQY

size: medium-sized
J: TRBJ2-7
V: TRBV7-9
D: -
CDR3: ASSSTRGRYEQY

size: medium-sized
J: TRBJ1-5
V: TRBV7-2
D: -
CDR3: ASSLHSNQPQH

size: few
J: TRBJ2-3
V: TRBV27
D: TRBD2
CDR3: ASRPTGLYTDTQY

size: few
J: TRBJ2-3
V: TRBV20-1
D: TRBD2
CDR3: SARDQHGGGRDYTDTQY

size: medium-sized
J: TRBJ1-2
V: TRBV20-1
D: TRBD1
CDR3: SARQGGLNYGYT

size: -
J: TRBJ2-3
V: TRBV7-2
D: -
CDR3: ASSLLQSSTDTQY

size: medium-sized
J: TRBJ1-2
V: TRBV7-9
D: -
CDR3: ASSLDRTGYT

size: few
J: TRBJ2-7
V: TRBV20-1
D: -
CDR3: SASTGYSSYEQY

size: few
J: TRBJ2-3
V: TRBV7-9
D: -
CDR3: ASSLVYGPISTDTQY

size: medium-sized
J: TRBJ2-5
V: TRBV7-6
D: TRBD2
CDR3: ASSFVLAGGRFGETQY

size: -
J: TRBJ1-1
V: TRBV6-1
D: -
CDR3: AGQRSDMNTEAF

size: few
J: TRBJ1-5
V: TRBV7-2
D: -
CDR3: ASSITSGQNLNQPQH

size: -
J: TRBJ2-3
V: TRBV5-1
D: TRBD2
CDR3: ASSLRGGGGTDTQY

size: medium-sized
J: TRBJ1-2
V: TRBV5-1
D: TRBD1
CDR3: ASSLTDRNRGLGGYT

size: -
J: TRBJ1-1
V: TRBV6-1
D: -
CDR3: ASSEALAF

size: few
J: TRBJ2-7
V: TRBV6-1
D: -
CDR3: ASSEGVFTYEQY

size: few
J: TRBJ2-7
V: TRBV10-3
D: -
CDR3: AISGPSGPEQY

size: -
J: TRBJ2-3
V: TRBV6-4
D: TRBD2
CDR3: ASSRTSGDTDTQY

size: medium-sized
J: TRBJ1-5
V: TRBV7-2
D: -
CDR3: ASSLMGQPQH

size: -
J: TRBJ1-2
V: TRBV20-1
D: -
CDR3: SARDRGGAGYGYT

size: -
J: TRBJ1-1
V: TRBV6-5
D: -
CDR3: ASSYGDHTEAF

size: medium-sized
J: TRBJ1-2
V: TRBV7-2
D: TRBD1
CDR3: ATTPPGQNYGYT

size: -
J: TRBJ2-7
V: TRBV7-6
D: TRBD1
CDR3: ASSSLGGGQGFKY

size: -
J: TRBJ2-5
V: TRBV2
D: TRBD1
CDR3: ASKRQGETQY

size: medium-sized
J: TRBJ2-7
V: TRBV6-1
D: TRBD2
CDR3: ASNTPWASGNYEQY